This T cell receptor (beta chain) was recovered during a study of control samples from healthy donors and cancer patients. This clone showed up just once. Profiled with immunoSEQ multiplex PCR; TCRdb holds only in-frame clones, not every one. This table holds over 85,000 clones, 65% to 85% found once. The germline V gene encodes CDR1 SGHDT and CDR2 YYEEEE. V lost 0 bases and J 8 bases, leaving 12 bases between the germline ends. CDR3 length: 15 amino acids. The TCR comes from a man aged 65 to 79 with lung cancer. The sample taken for sequencing was PBMCs. This chain joins TRBV5-6 and TRBJ1-6; perhaps TRBD1 as D (6 bases). CDR3 protein: CASSLGLEGDSPLHF. The CDR3 bases are TGTGCCAGCAGCTTGGGGCTCGAGGGGGATTCACCCCTCCACTTT.